The 29 T cell receptor beta chains in this list originate from one sample, sequenced in a study of shared clonotypes between healthy human individuals. Naive-designated CD8 cells lacked CD45RO, were positively enriched for CCR7, and omitted terminally differentiated effector memory CD45RA+ cells. Assay used: immunoSEQ multiplex PCR; TCRdb lists only in-frame clones, some missing. The sample has about 2,200,000 clones, 85% to 95% seen once. Sequencing was done on a sample of naive CD8+ T cells from PBMCs. All receptors come from a man aged 18 to 35 in good health. Some clones in this sample may be carry-over from other donors' samples.

The chain carries TRBV27 and TRBJ2-1; D may match TRBD1 or TRBD2 (5 bases each). V was cut by 5 bases and J by 0 bases, with 14 bases left in between. The CDR3 totals 16 residues. Germline CDR1 MNHEY, CDR2 SMNVEV (reference sequence). Here the CDR3 reads CASSRRDASSYNEQFF. The DNA of the CDR3 is TGTGCCAGCAGTCGACGGGACGCTAGCTCCTACAATGAGCAGTTCTTC.

The V call is TRBV5-4, the J call TRBJ1-4, with a possible D match to TRBD1 (5 bases). CDR1 SGHNT and CDR2 YYREEE come from the germline V gene (reference sequence). The CDR3 has 13 amino acids. V lost 2 bases and J 9 bases, leaving 11 bases between the germline ends. This CDR3 is CASSFDSPQKLFF. The CDR3 coding sequence is TGTGCCAGCAGCTTCGACAGTCCTCAAAAACTGTTTTTT.

As concerns this clone: Other nucleotide sequences from this sample produce the same CDR3. The chain combines TRBV10-3 with TRBJ2-7; 12 bases are a match to TRBD2. The V segment lost 6 bases and the J segment 5 bases; nucleotides outside the gene matches: 2. CDR1 is ENHRY and CDR2 is SYGVKD in the germline V gene. CDR3 size: 13 residues. CDR3 in amino acids: CAIRRLAGDEQYF. The CDR3 region has the DNA TGTGCCATCAGACGACTAGCGGGAGACGAGCAGTACTTC.

The chain couples TRBV7-8 to TRBJ1-5; the match to TRBD1 covers 9 bases. CDR3 length: 14 amino acids. Germline V gene lookup returns CDR1 SGHVS and CDR2 FQNEAQ. V lost 1 base, J lost 9 bases, and 4 bases stayed unmatched. CDR3 amino acids: CASSLGDRAWPQHF. The DNA of the CDR3 is TGTGCCAGCAGCTTAGGGGACAGGGCTTGGCCCCAGCATTTT.

The V and J genes are TRBV19 and TRBJ2-1; maybe TRBD2 (6 bases). The CDR3 covers 16 residues. Germline CDR1 reads LNHDA; CDR2 reads SQIVND (reference sequence). With 4 bases removed from V and 1 base from J, the gap between germline ends came to 14 bases. The CDR3 coding sequence is TGTGCCAGTAGTACCCCGACTAGGTTATCCTACAATGAGCAGTTCTTC. Its translation: CASSTPTRLSYNEQFF.

J is TRBJ2-3 and V is TRBV28; 12 bases are shared with TRBD2. The CDR3 runs to 15 residues. The V gene end was trimmed by 6 bases and the J gene end by 6 bases; junction bases not matched to a gene: 7. Germline CDR1 is MDHEN and CDR2 is SYDVKM. The CDR3 DNA reads as TGTGCCAGCAGCCAACTAGCGGGAGGTAGGGATACGCAGTATTTT. Translated: CASSQLAGGRDTQYF.

This rearrangement joins TRBV27 to TRBJ2-1; D might be TRBD1 (5 bases). This CDR3 is built from 16 residues. The germline V gene encodes CDR1 MNHEY and CDR2 SMNVEV (reference sequence). DNA of the CDR3: TGTGTCCCGCGGCGACCAATAGGCAGGGATAACAATGAGCAGTTCTTC. The encoded protein is CVPRRPIGRDNNEQFF.

The rearrangement links TRBV7-8 to TRBJ2-3, with TRBD2 matching 14 bases. The junction had 14 bases not matched to a gene; V was cut back by 3 bases and J by 6 bases. The CDR3 has 19 amino acids. Germline CDR1 is SGHVS and CDR2 is FQNEAQ. The DNA for the CDR3 is TGTGCCAGCAGCTTCCCCGGACTAGCGGGAGGACGACAGGGGGATACGCAGTATTTT. Translation gives CASSFPGLAGGRQGDTQYF.

The chain links TRBV13 to TRBJ1-4; 9 bases are a match to TRBD1. This CDR3 has 14 amino acids. Germline loops: CDR1 PRHDT, CDR2 FYEKMQ (reference sequence). Trimming took 4 bases from V and 7 from J; bases not matched to a gene: 4. As DNA, the CDR3 is TGTGCCAGCAGCTCGACAGGGGGAGGTGAAAAACTGTTTTTT. Its protein product is CASSSTGGGEKLFF.

V gene TRBV29-1 combines with J gene TRBJ2-1; maybe TRBD2 (6 bases). Trimming cost V 4 bases and J 4 bases, with 20 bases left between them. This CDR3 region has 16 residues. In germline, CDR1 is SQVTM, CDR2 ANQGSEA. CDR3 sequence reads: CSVVGGPTLRYNEQFF. CDR3 bases: TGCAGCGTTGTGGGGGGACCTACACTTCGGTACAATGAGCAGTTCTTC.

V is TRBV28 and J is TRBJ2-1; D is uncertain. Germline CDR1 reads MDHEN; CDR2 reads SYDVKM. This CDR3 has 16 amino acids. Trimming pared 2 bases from V and 0 bases from J, leaving 11 bases between. CDR3 residues: CASSLRTPSSYNEQFF. DNA of the CDR3: TGTGCCAGCAGTTTACGCACACCCAGCTCCTACAATGAGCAGTTCTTC.

CDR3 sequence: CASSSPVGGAYNEQFF. CDR3 bases: TGTGCCAGCAGCTCCCCCGTGGGGGGGGCGTACAATGAGCAGTTCTTC. The chain combines TRBV11-2 with TRBJ2-1; tentatively, D is TRBD2 (7 bases). The CDR3 is 16 residues long. Trimming cost V 4 bases and J 4 bases, with 17 bases left between them. In germline, CDR1 is SGHAT, CDR2 FQNNGV.

For this clone: Other DNA sequences within the sample encode an identical CDR3. V and J are TRBV27 and TRBJ2-5; the match to TRBD1 covers 8 bases. The CDR3 sequence is 14 residues long. V dropped 5 bases and J dropped 5; count of bases not matched to a gene: 7. CDR1 MNHEY and CDR2 SMNVEV come from the germline V gene (reference sequence). The CDR3 nucleotides are TGTGCCAGCAGTCAGGGGGCCTCCATGGAGACCCAGTACTTC. It encodes CASSQGASMETQYF.

The rearrangement links TRBV15 to TRBJ1-1, with D uncertain. Germline CDR1 is LNHNV and CDR2 is YYDKDF (reference sequence). Between the trimmed V and J ends, which lost 0 bases and 0 bases, there was a span of 8 bases. The CDR3 consists of 15 residues. CDR3 amino acids: CATSRDPSVNTEAFF. CDR3 sequence (DNA): TGTGCCACCAGCAGAGACCCCTCGGTGAACACTGAAGCTTTCTTT. Looking up the rest from reference TRBV15 and TRBJ1-1 gives the full variable domain: DAMVIQNPRYQVTQFGKPVTLSCSQTLNHNVMYWYQQKSSQAPKLLFHYYDKDFNNEADTPDNFQSRRPNTSFCFLDIRSPGLGDTAMYLCATSRDPSVNTEAFFGQGTRLTVV.

This clone occurred a few times. In the same sample, other DNA sequences code for this CDR3. The chain employs TRBV29-1 and TRBJ2-2, with a weak D call TRBD1 (5 bases). V shed 4 bases and J shed 0 bases, with 9 bases lying between them. Germline-derived CDR1 and CDR2 are SQVTM and ANQGSEA. The CDR3 has 14 residues. The CDR3 DNA sequence: TGCAGCGTTGTAGGGGTCTCGAACACCGGGGAGCTGTTTTTT. As protein: CSVVGVSNTGELFF.

V and J are TRBV2 and TRBJ2-7; D gene uncertain. The CDR3 sequence is 11 residues long. Germline V gives CDR1 SNHLY, CDR2 FYNNEI. The germline V and J ends were trimmed by 6 bases and 5 bases, with 8 bases remaining between them. CDR3 DNA: TGTGCCAGCAGCCCGAGCCACGAGCAGTACTTC. Its protein product is CASSPSHEQYF.

The chain couples TRBV6-6 to TRBJ2-7; D unresolved. Germline CDR1 reads MNHNY; CDR2 reads SVGAGI (reference sequence). The CDR3 length is 12 residues. Between the trimmed V and J ends, which lost 11 bases and 0 bases, there was a span of 11 bases. The CDR3 here is CAVLLSSYEQYF. CDR3 nucleotide sequence: TGTGCCGTCCTCTTGTCCTCCTACGAGCAGTACTTC.

Regarding this clone: An end of the junction differs from the germline gene, which may be a read error. This chain links TRBV9 with TRBJ1-1, with 8 bases that match TRBD1. The germline V gene has CDR1 SGDLS and CDR2 YYNGEE. The CDR3 loop spans 10 amino acids. CDR3 amino acids: CASSGDRTSF. CDR3 sequence (DNA): TGTGCCAGCTCCGGGGACAGGACATCATTT.

Points on this clone: This may come from a read error, since a much larger clone is one base off. Other DNA sequences in the sample encode the same CDR3. The rearrangement uses TRBV27 and TRBJ2-7; no clear D gene. V was trimmed by 3 bases and J by 0 bases, leaving 6 bases between them. Germline lookup yields CDR1 MNHEY and CDR2 SMNVEV (reference sequence). The CDR3 has 13 residues. CDR3 region: CASSFSSSYEQYF. The CDR3 bases are TGTGCCAGCAGTTTCAGCAGCTCCTACGAGCAGTACTTC.

Worth noting for this clone: Other nucleotide sequences in the sample specify the same CDR3. The chain recombines TRBV6-5 with TRBJ2-7, with TRBD1 matching 7 bases. The CDR3 has 14 residues. V gave up 4 bases and J gave up 7 bases; unmatched junction bases: 10. Germline V gene data show CDR1 as MNHEY and CDR2 as SVGAGI. Here the CDR3 DNA reads TGTGCCAGCAGTTCGGGCACAGGGGTGTATGAGCAGTACTTC. This translates into CASSSGTGVYEQYF.

The chain links TRBV27 to TRBJ2-1; 13 bases agree with TRBD2. The germline CDR1 and CDR2 sequences are MNHEY and SMNVEV (reference sequence). The J segment lost 7 bases and the V segment lost 4 bases, leaving 13 bases of the junction unmatched. This CDR3 comprises 18 residues. The CDR3 is CASSSGLAGAWLSNEQFF. The CDR3 coding sequence is TGTGCCAGCAGTTCCGGACTAGCGGGAGCGTGGCTGTCTAATGAGCAGTTCTTC.

This clone is a singleton in its sample. This sequence joins TRBV5-6 and TRBJ2-3, with 7 positions matching TRBD1. The CDR3 extends over 17 amino acids. Germline trimming cut 3 bases from V and 0 bases from J; bases unmatched to any gene: 10. The germline CDR1 and CDR2 sequences are SGHDT and YYEEEE. Here the CDR3 reads CASSSTLGQSSTDTQYF. The CDR3 coding sequence is TGTGCCAGCAGCTCTACGTTGGGACAGTCTAGCACAGATACGCAGTATTTT.

This sequence joins TRBV5-1 and TRBJ1-4, with D hard to call. Trimming removed 0 bases from V and 6 bases from J, with 15 bases in between. This CDR3 is built from 16 residues. The V gene's germline CDR1 is SGHRS and CDR2 YFSETQ. The CDR3 protein is CASSLGIRKVDEKLFF. DNA of the CDR3: TGCGCCAGCAGCTTGGGGATTCGGAAGGTGGATGAAAAACTGTTTTTT. Based on the CDR3 plus reference TRBV5-1 and TRBJ1-4, the full variable domain is KAGVTQTPRYLIKTRGQQVTLSCSPISGHRSVSWYQQTPGQGLQFLFEYFSETQRNKGNFPGRFSGRQFSNSRSEMNVSTLELGDSALYLCASSLGIRKVDEKLFFGSGTQLSVL.

The rearrangement links TRBV28 to TRBJ1-1, with D possibly being TRBD1 (5 bases). CDR3 length: 15 residues. Germline V lookup: CDR1 MDHEN, CDR2 SYDVKM. With 0 bases removed from V and 4 bases from J, the gap between germline ends came to 12 bases. This chain's CDR3 is CASSLWGGVGTEAFF. The DNA of the CDR3 is TGTGCCAGCAGTTTATGGGGAGGGGTAGGCACTGAAGCTTTCTTT.

The J gene is TRBJ1-2, the V gene TRBV7-2; the D is unclear. CDR1 is SGHTA and CDR2 is FQGNSA in the germline V gene. The CDR3 is made up of 14 amino acids. With 1 base removed from V and 2 bases from J, the gap between germline ends came to 8 bases. The DNA for the CDR3 is TGTGCCAGCAGCTTAGAGACGGACAACTATGGCTACACCTTC. Amino acid sequence: CASSLETDNYGYTF. Full variable domain (outside the CDR3, taken from reference TRBV7-2 and TRBJ1-2): GAGVSQSPSNKVTEKGKDVELRCDPISGHTALYWYRQSLGQGLEFLIYFQGNSAPDKSGLPSDRFSAERTGGSVSTLTIQRTQQEDSAVYLCASSLETDNYGYTFGSGTRLTVV.

The gene calls are TRBV6-5 and TRBJ1-3, with D hard to call. Germline V CDR1 and CDR2: MNHEY, SVGAGI. This CDR3 has 14 amino acids. V was clipped by 8 bases and J by 4 bases, with 15 bases between them. The CDR3 DNA sequence: TGTGCCAGCCGACCGATGGGGATCGGAAACACCATATATTTT. It yields the protein CASRPMGIGNTIYF.

The J gene is TRBJ2-7, the V gene TRBV7-6; 9 nucleotides line up with TRBD1. With V trimmed by 5 bases and J by 0 bases, 8 bases remained unmatched. CDR1 and CDR2 (germline): SGHVS, FNYEAQ. The CDR3 is 16 amino acids. CDR3 DNA sequence: TGTGCCAGCAGCGGGGGACAGGGCAACCCCTCCTACGAGCAGTACTTC. Amino acids: CASSGGQGNPSYEQYF.

The rearrangement links TRBV9 to TRBJ2-3, with D possibly matching TRBD2 (6 bases). Germline CDR1 SGDLS, CDR2 YYNGEE. The CDR3 has 14 amino acids. Trimming cost V 7 bases and J 2 bases, with 14 bases left between them. The CDR3 sequence: CASGRGDFTDTQYF. The CDR3 DNA sequence: TGTGCCAGCGGGCGGGGAGACTTCACAGATACGCAGTATTTT.

A few counts support this clone. The V call is TRBV30, the J call TRBJ1-1, with a possible D match to TRBD1 (5 bases). There are 12 residues in the CDR3. The V end was cut by 2 bases, the J end by 7 bases, with 11 bases between. Germline loops: CDR1 GTSNPN, CDR2 SVGIG (reference sequence). The CDR3 reads CAWSPPGGEAFF. In nucleotides, the CDR3 is TGTGCCTGGAGTCCCCCTGGGGGTGAAGCTTTCTTT.